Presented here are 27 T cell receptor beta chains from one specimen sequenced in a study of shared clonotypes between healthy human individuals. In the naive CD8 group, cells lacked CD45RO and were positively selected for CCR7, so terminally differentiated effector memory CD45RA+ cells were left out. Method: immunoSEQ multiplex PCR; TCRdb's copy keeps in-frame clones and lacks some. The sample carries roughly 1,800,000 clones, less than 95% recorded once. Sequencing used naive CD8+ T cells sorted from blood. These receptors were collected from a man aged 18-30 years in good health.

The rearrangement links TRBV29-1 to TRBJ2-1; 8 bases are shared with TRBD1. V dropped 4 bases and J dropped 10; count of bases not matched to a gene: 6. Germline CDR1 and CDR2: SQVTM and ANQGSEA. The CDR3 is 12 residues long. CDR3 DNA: TGCAGCGTTGTTGTGACAGGGGTCGAGCAGTTCTTC. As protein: CSVVVTGVEQFF.

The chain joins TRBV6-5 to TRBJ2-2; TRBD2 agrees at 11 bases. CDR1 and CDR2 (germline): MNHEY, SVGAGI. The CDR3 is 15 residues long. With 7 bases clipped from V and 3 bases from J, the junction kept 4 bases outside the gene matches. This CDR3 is CASTILAGDTGELFF. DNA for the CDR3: TGTGCCAGCACAATACTAGCGGGGGACACCGGGGAGCTGTTTTTT.

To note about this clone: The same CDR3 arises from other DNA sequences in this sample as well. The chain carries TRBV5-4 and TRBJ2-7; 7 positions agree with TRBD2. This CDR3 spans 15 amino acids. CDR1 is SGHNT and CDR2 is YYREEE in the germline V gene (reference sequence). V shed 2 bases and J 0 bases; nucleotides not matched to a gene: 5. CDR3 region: CASSFLGGSSYEQYF. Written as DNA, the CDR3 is TGTGCCAGCAGCTTTCTCGGCGGGAGCTCCTACGAGCAGTACTTC.

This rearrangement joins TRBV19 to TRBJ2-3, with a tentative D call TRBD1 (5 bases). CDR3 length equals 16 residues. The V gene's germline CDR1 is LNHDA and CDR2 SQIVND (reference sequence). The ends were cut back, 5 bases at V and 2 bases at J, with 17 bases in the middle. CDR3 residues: CASSPYKEGDTDTQYF. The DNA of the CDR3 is TGTGCCAGTAGTCCTTACAAAGAAGGGGACACAGATACGCAGTATTTT.

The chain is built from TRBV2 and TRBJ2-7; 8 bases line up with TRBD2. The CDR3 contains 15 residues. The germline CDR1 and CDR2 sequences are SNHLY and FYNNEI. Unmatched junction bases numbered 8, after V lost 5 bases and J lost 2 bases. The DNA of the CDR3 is TGTGCCAGCAGTTCATCTCAGCGGGGGCCCTACGAGCAGTACTTC. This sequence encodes CASSSSQRGPYEQYF.

The CDR3 protein is CASLGVAETYEQYF. DNA of the CDR3: TGTGCCAGCCTCGGGGTAGCGGAAACCTACGAGCAGTACTTC. The chain carries TRBV2 and TRBJ2-7, with D possibly matching TRBD2 (6 bases). CDR3 length: 14 residues. Trimming took off 8 bases at V and 2 bases at J, with 16 bases between the two ends. CDR1 SNHLY and CDR2 FYNNEI come from the germline V gene.

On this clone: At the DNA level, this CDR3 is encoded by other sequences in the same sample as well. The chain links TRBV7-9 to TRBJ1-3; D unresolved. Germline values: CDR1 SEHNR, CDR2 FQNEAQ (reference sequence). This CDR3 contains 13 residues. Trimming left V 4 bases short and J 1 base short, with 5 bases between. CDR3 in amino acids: CASSSGSGNTIYF. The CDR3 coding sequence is TGTGCCAGCAGCTCGGGTTCTGGAAACACCATATATTTT.

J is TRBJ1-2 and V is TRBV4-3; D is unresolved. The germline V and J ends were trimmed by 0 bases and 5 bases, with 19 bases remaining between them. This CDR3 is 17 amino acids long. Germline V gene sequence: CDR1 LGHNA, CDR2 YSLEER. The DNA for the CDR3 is TGCGCCAGCAGCCAAGATAATGAGTCCCGAAGGTGGTATGGCTACACCTTC. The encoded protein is CASSQDNESRRWYGYTF.

As DNA, the CDR3 is TGCAGCGTTGAAGATCAGGTCTACGAGCAGTACTTC. This codes for CSVEDQVYEQYF. The rearrangement joins TRBV29-1 to TRBJ2-7; no firm D call. CDR1 is SQVTM and CDR2 is ANQGSEA in the germline V gene. The CDR3 is 12 residues long. Trimming stripped 0 bases from V and 3 bases from J, with 6 bases between.

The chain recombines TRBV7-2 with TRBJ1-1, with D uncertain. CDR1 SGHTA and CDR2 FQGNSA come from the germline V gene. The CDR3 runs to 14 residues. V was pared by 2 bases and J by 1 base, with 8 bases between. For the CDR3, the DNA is TGTGCCAGCAGCTTACTGGGGTCGAACACTGAAGCTTTCTTT. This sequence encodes CASSLLGSNTEAFF.

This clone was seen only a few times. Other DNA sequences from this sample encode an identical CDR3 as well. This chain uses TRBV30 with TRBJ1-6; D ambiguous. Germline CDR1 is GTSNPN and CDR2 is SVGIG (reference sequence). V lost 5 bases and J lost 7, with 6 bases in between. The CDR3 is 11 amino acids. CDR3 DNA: TGTGCCTGGGCGGAGAATTCACCCCTCCACTTT. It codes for CAWAENSPLHF.

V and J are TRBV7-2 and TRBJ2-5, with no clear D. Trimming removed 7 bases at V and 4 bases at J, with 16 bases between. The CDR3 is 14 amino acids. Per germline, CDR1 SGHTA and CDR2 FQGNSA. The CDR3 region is CASTFRAALETQYF. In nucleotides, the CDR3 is TGTGCCAGCACCTTTAGGGCGGCTCTAGAGACCCAGTACTTC.

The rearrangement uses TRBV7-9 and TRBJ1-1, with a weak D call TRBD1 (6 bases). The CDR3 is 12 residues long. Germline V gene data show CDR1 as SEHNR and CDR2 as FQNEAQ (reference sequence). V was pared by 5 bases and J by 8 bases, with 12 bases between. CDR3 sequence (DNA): TGTGCCAGCAGCCCCGGGGGCGGAGAAGCTTTCTTT. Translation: CASSPGGGEAFF.

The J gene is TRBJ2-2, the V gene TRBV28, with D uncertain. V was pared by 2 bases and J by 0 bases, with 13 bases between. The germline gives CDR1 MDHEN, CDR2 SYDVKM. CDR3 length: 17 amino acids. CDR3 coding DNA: TGTGCCAGCAGTTTAAGGGTAGGGCATGCGAACACCGGGGAGCTGTTTTTT. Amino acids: CASSLRVGHANTGELFF.

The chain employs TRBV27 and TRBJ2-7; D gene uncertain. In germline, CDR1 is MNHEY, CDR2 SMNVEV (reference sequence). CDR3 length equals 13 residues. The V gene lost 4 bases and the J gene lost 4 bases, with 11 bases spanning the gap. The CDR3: CASSSDMGYEQYF. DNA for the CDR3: TGTGCCAGCAGTTCAGATATGGGGTACGAGCAGTACTTC.

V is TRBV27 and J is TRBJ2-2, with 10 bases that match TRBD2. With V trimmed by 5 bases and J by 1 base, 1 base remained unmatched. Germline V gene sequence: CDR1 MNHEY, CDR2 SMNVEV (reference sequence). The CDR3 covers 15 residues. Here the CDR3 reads CASSGLAENTGELFF. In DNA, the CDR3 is TGTGCCAGCAGTGGACTAGCGGAGAACACCGGGGAGCTGTTTTTT.

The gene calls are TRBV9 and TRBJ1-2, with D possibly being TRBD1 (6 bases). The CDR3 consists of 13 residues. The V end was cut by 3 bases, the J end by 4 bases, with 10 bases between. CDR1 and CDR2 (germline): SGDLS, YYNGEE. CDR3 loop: CASSEGGLYGYTF. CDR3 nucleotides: TGTGCCAGCAGCGAGGGGGGGCTCTATGGCTACACCTTC.

The CDR3 DNA reads as TGTGCCATCTCATCTTCAGCGGGAGAGAGGGAGACGGAGACCCAGTACTTC. It translates to CAISSSAGERETETQYF. The chain uses TRBV7-9 and TRBJ2-5; TRBD2 agrees at 8 bases. The CDR3 is 17 amino acids. The J segment lost 5 bases and the V segment lost 10 bases, leaving 21 bases of the junction unmatched. The V gene's germline CDR1 is SEHNR and CDR2 FQNEAQ (reference sequence).

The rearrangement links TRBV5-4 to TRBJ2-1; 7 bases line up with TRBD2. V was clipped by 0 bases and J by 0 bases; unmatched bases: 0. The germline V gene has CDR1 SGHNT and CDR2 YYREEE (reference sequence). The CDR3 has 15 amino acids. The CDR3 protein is CASSLGGSSYNEQFF. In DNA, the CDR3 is TGTGCCAGCAGCTTGGGCGGGAGCTCCTACAATGAGCAGTTCTTC.

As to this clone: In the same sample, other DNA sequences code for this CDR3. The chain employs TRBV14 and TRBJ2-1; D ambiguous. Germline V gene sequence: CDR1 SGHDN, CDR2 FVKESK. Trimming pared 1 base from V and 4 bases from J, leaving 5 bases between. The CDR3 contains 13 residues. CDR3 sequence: CASSQGQYNEQFF. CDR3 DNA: TGTGCCAGCAGCCAAGGGCAATACAATGAGCAGTTCTTC.

The CDR3 DNA reads TGCGCCAGCAGCCAAGATCGGGGTGGGTTCGGCTACACCTTC. The encoded protein is CASSQDRGGFGYTF. This rearrangement joins TRBV4-1 to TRBJ1-2; D gene uncertain. Trimming stripped 0 bases from V and 8 bases from J, with 13 bases between. Germline CDR1 MGHRA, CDR2 YSYEKL. This CDR3 is 14 amino acids long.

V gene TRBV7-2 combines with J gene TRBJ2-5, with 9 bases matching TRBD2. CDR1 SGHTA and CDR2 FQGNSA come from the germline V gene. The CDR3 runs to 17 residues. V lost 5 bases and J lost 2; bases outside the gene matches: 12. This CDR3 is CASSPPPGSGGQETQYF. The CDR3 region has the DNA TGTGCCAGCAGCCCTCCCCCGGGTAGCGGGGGACAAGAGACCCAGTACTTC.

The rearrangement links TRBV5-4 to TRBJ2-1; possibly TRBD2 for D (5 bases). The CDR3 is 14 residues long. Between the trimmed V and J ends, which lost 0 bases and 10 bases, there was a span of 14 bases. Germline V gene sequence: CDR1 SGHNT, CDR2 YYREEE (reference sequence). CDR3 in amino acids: CASSLDRGSGEQFF. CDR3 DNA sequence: TGTGCCAGCAGCTTGGATCGTGGGAGTGGAGAGCAGTTCTTC.

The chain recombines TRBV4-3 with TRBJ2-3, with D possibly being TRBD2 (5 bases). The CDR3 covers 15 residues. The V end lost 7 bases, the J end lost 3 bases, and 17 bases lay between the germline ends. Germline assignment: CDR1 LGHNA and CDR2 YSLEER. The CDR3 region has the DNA TGCGCCAGCACTCAAGGCGAACTAGGGACAGATACGCAGTATTTT. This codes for CASTQGELGTDTQYF.

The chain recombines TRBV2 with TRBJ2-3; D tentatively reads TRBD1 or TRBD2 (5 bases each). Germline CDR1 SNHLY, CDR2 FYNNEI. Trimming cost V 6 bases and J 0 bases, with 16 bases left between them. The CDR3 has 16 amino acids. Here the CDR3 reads CASSRDPGTSTDTQYF. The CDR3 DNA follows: TGTGCCAGCAGCCGGGACCCAGGAACTAGCACAGATACGCAGTATTTT.

The DNA for the CDR3 is TGTGCCAGCAGCTTACCCCTAGCGGGAGGTCCCACCGGGGAGCTGTTTTTT. Translated: CASSLPLAGGPTGELFF. The chain has TRBV7-9 and TRBJ2-2; 11 bases are shared with TRBD2. J was trimmed by 4 bases and V by 2 bases; bases with no gene match: 6. Germline V gene data show CDR1 as SEHNR and CDR2 as FQNEAQ (reference sequence). The CDR3 extends over 17 amino acids.

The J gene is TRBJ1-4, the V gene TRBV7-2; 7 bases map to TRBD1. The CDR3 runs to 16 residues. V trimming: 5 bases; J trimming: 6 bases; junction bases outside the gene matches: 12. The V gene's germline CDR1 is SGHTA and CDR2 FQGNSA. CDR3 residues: CASSEDSDRRYEKLFF. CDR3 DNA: TGTGCCAGCAGCGAAGATTCGGACAGGCGGTATGAAAAACTGTTTTTT.